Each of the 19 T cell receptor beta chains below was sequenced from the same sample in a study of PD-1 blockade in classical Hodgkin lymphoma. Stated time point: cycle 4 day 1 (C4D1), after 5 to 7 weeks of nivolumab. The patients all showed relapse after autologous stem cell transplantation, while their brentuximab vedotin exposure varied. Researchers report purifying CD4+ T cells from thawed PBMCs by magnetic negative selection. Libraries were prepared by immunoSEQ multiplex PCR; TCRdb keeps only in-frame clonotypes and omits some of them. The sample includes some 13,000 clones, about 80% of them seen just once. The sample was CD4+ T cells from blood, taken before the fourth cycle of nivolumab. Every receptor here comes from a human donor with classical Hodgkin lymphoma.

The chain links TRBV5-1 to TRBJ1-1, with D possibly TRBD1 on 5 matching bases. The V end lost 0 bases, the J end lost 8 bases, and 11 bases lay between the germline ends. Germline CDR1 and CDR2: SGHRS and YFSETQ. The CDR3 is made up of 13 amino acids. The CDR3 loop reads CASSLAGGPEAFF. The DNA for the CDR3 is TGCGCCAGCAGCTTGGCCGGGGGACCCGAAGCTTTCTTT.

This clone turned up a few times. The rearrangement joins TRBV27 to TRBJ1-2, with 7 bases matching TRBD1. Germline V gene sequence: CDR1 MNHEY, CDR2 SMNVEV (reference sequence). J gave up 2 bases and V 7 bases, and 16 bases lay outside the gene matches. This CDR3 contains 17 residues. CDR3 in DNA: TGTGCCAGCACCAGGGACAGTCAAGTAGGGATGAACTATGGCTACACCTTC. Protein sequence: CASTRDSQVGMNYGYTF.

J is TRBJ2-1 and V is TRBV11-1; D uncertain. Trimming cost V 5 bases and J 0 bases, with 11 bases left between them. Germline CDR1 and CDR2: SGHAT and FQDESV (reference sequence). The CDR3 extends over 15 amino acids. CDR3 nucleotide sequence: TGTGCCAGCAGCCCCCGGCTAGGCTCCTACAATGAGCAGTTCTTC. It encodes CASSPRLGSYNEQFF.

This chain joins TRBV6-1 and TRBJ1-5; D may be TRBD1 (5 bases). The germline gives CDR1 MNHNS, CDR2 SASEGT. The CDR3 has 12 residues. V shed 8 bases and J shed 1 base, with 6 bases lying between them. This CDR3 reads CASRGSNQPQHF. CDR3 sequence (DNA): TGTGCCAGCCGGGGCAGCAATCAGCCCCAGCATTTT.

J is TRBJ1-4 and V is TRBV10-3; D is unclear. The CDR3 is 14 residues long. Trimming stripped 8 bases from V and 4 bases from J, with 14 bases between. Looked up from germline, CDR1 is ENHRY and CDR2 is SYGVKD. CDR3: CAIGISRGNEKLFF. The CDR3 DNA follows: TGTGCCATCGGAATCAGTCGCGGTAATGAAAAACTGTTTTTT.

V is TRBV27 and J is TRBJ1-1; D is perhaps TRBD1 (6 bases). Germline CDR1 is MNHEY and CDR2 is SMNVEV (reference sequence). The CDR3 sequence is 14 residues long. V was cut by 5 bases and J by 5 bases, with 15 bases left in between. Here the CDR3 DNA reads TGTGCCAGCAGTGCCCGGGACACGTTTACTGAAGCTTTCTTT. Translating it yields CASSARDTFTEAFF.

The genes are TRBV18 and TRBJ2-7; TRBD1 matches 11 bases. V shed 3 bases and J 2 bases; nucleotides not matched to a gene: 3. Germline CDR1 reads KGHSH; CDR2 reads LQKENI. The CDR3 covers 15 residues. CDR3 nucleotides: TGTGCCAGCTCACCTGGGACAGGGGGTACCTACGAGCAGTACTTC. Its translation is CASSPGTGGTYEQYF.

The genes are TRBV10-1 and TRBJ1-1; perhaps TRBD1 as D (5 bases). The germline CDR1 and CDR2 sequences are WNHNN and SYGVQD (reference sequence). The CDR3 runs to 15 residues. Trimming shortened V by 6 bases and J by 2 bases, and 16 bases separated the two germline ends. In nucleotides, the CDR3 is TGCGCCAGCAGCCTCACCCCGGGGGGTAACACTGAAGCTTTCTTT. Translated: CASSLTPGGNTEAFF.

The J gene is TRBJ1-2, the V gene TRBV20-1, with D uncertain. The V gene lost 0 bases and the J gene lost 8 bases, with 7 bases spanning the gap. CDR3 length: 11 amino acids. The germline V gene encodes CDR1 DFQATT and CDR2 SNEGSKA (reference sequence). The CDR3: CSARDWSGYTF. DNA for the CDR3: TGCAGTGCTAGAGATTGGTCCGGCTACACCTTC.

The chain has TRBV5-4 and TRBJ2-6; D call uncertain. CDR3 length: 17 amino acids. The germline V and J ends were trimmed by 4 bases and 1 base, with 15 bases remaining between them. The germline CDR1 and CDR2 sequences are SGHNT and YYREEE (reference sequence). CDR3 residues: CASSRPSGASGANVLTF. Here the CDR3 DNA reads TGTGCCAGCAGCCGTCCTTCGGGTGCGTCTGGGGCCAACGTCCTGACTTTC.

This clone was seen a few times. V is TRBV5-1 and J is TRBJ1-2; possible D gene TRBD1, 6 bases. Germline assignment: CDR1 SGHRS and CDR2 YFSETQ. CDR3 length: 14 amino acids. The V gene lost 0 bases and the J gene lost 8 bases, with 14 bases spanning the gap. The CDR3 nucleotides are TGCGCCAGCAGCTTGGTCGGACAGCGGGACGGCTACACCTTC. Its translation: CASSLVGQRDGYTF.

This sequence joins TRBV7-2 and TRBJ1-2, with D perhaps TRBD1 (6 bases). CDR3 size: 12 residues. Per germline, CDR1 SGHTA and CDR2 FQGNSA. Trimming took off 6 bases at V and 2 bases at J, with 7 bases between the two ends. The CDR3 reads CASRGGNYGYTF. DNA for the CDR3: TGTGCCAGCAGAGGGGGGAACTATGGCTACACCTTC. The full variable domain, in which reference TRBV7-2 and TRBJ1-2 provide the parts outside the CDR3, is GAGVSQSPSNKVTEKGKDVELRCDPISGHTALYWYRQSLGQGLEFLIYFQGNSAPDKSGLPSDRFSAERTGGSVSTLTIQRTQQEDSAVYLCASRGGNYGYTFGSGTRLTVV.

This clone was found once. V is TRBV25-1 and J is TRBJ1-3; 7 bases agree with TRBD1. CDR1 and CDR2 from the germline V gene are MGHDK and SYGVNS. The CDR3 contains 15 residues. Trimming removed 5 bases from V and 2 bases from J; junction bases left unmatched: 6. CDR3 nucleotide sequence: TGTGCCAGCAGTCCTTGGACAGGAACTGGAAACACCATATATTTT. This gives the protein CASSPWTGTGNTIYF.

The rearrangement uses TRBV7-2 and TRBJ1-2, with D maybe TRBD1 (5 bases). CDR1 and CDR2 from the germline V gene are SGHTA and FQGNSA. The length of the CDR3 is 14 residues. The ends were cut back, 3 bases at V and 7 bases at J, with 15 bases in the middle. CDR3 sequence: CASSFSAGDGGYTF. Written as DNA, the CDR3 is TGTGCCAGCAGCTTTTCGGCCGGGGACGGTGGCTACACCTTC.

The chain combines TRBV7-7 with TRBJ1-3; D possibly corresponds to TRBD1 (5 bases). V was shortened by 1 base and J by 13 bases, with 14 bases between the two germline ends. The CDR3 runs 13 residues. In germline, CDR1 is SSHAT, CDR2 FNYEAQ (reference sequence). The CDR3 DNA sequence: TGTGCCAGCAGCTTAGACTTGGGACGGCCTATATATTTT. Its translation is CASSLDLGRPIYF.

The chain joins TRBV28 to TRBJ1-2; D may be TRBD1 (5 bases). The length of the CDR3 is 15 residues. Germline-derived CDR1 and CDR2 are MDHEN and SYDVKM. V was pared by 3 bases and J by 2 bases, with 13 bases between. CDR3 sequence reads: CASSLGTLGNYGYTF. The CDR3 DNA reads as TGTGCCAGCAGTTTGGGGACCTTGGGAAACTATGGCTACACCTTC.

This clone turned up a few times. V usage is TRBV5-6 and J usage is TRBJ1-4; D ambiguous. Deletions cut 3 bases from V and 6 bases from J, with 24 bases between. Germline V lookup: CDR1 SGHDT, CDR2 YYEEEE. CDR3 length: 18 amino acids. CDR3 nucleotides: TGTGCCAGCAGCTCTTTTGGCACCCAGAGCCCCCGGGATGAAAAACTGTTTTTT. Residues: CASSSFGTQSPRDEKLFF.

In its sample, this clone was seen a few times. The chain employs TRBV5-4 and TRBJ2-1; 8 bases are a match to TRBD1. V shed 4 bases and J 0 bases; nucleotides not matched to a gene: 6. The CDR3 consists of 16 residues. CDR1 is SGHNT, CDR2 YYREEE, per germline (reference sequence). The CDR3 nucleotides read TGTGCCAGCAGCGCCCAGGGGGCCAACTCCTACAATGAGCAGTTCTTC. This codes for CASSAQGANSYNEQFF.

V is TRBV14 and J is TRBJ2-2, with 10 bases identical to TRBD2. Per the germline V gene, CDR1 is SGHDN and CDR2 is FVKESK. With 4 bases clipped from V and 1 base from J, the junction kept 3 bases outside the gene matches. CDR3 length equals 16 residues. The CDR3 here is CASSRTSGLNTGELFF. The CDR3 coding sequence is TGTGCCAGCAGCCGGACTAGCGGACTGAACACCGGGGAGCTGTTTTTT. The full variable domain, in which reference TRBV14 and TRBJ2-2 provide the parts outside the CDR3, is EAGVTQFPSHSVIEKGQTVTLRCDPISGHDNLYWYRRVMGKEIKFLLHFVKESKQDESGMPNNRFLAERTGGTYSTLKVQPAELEDSGVYFCASSRTSGLNTGELFFGEGSRLTVL.